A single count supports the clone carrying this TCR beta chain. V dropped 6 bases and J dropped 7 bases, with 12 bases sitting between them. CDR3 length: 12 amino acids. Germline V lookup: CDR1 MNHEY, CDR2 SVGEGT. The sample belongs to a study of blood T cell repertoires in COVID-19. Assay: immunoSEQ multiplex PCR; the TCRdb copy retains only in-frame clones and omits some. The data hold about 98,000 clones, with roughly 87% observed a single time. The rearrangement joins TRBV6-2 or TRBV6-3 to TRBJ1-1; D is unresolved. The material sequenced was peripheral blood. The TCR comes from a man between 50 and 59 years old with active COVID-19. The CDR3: CASSPMGFEAFF. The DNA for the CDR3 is TGTGCCAGCAGCCCCATGGGCTTTGAAGCTTTCTTT.